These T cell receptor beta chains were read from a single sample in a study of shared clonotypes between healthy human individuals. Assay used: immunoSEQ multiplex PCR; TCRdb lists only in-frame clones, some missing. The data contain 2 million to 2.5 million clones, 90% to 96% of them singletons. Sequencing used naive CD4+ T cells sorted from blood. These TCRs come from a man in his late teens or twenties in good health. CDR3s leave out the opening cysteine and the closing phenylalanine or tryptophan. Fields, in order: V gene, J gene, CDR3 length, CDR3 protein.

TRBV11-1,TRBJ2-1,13,ATQPGTSGYNEQF
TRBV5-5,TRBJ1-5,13,ASSWGTGESQPQH
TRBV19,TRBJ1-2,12,ASSAGQLWYGYT
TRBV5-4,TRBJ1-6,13,ASSLGQGRNSPLH
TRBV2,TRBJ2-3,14,ASSELAGGGTDTQY
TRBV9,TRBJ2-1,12,ASSVVSGSNEQF
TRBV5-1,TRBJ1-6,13,ASSLEGQGNSPLH
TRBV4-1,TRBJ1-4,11,ASSQFLNEKLF
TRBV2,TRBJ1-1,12,ASSGRTGVTEAF
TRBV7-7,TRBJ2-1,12,ASSVASGLGEQF
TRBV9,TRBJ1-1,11,ASSGLGNTEAF
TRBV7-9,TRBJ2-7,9,ASTGTDEQY
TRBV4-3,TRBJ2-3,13,ASSQDGSGKNTQY
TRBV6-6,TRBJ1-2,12,ATLVLGFDYGYT
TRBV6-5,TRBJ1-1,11,ASGETGDTEAF
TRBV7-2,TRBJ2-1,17,ASSLAASGRFYSYNEQF
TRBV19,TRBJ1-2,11,ASGGQTNYGYT
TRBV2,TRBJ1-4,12,ASSGRTGGQELF
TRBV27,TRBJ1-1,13,ASSLLDRGSTEAF
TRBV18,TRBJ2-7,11,ASSADFLGEQY
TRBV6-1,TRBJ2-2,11,ASSFHPTGELF
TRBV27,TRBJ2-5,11,ASSLWGRETQY
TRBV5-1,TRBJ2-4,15,ASSLEGSGFGQNIQY
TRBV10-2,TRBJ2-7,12,ASSGGTGKYEQY
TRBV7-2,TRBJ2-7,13,ASSLGGTIIYELY
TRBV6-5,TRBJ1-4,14,ASSYSPTATNEKLF